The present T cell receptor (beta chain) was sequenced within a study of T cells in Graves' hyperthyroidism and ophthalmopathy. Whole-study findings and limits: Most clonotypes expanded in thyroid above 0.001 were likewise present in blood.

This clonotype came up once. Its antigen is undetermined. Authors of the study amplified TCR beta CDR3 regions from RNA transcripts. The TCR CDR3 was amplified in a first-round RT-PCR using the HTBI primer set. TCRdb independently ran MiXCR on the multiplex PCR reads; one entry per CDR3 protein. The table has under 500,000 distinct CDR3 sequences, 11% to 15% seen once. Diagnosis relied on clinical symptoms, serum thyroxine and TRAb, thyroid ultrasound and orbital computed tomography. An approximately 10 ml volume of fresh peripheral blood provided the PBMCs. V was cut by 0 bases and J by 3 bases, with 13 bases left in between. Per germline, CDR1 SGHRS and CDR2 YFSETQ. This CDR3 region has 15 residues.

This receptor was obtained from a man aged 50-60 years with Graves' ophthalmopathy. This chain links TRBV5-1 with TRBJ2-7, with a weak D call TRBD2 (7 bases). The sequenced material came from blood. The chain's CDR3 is CASSLEGGLNYEQYF. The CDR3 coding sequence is TGCGCCAGCAGCTTGGAGGGGGGGCTCAACTACGAGCAGTACTTC.